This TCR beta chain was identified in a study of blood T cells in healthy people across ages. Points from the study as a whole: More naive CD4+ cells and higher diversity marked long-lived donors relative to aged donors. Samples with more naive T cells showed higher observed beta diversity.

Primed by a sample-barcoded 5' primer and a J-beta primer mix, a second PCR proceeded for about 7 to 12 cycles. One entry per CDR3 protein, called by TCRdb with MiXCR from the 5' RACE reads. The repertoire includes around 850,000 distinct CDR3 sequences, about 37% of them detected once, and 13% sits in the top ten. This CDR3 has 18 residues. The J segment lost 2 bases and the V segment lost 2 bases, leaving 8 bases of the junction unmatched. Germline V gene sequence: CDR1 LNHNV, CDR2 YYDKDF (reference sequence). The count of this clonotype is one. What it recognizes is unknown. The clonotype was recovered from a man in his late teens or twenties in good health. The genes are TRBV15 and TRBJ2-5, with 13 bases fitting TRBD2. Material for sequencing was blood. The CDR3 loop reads CATSRRLGLAGVQETQYF. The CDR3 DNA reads TGTGCCACCAGCAGACGACTAGGACTAGCGGGGGTTCAAGAGACCCAGTACTTC.